This is a list of T cell receptor beta chains from one sample in a study of T-cell memory formation after mild COVID-19. TCRdb ran MiXCR on the 5' RACE reads and lists one entry per CDR3 protein. The repertoire holds hundreds of thousands of distinct CDR3 sequences, with approximately 20% as singletons. Sequencing was performed on PBMCs or a T cell subset sorted from them (not recorded which). Receptors originate from a young man who had mild COVID-19 (a few samples of this study predate the infection). Cell type and time point are not known. Both conserved end residues are part of each CDR3.

v_call cdr3_aa
TRBV5-1 CASSPQGTPNYGYTF
TRBV5-1 CASSLDPALETQYF
TRBV6-2/TRBV6-3 CAIRGFYEQYF
TRBV12-3/TRBV12-4 CASSAHYEQYF
TRBV4-1 CASSPRTTTGELFF
TRBV7-7 CASSLGLGDEQFF
TRBV4-1 CASSQDRPSGAVYEQYF
TRBV5-5 CASSLASGGAVETQYF
TRBV7-9 CASSPETGQSLYGYTF
TRBV29-1 CSVQERGYGYTF
TRBV12-3/TRBV12-4 CASSLGSSNQPQHF
TRBV6-5 CASSYSGSGEYRYTF
TRBV20-1 CSATEAANEQFF
TRBV9 CASSVGLAGIYNEQFF
TRBV20-1 CSAARSTEAFF
TRBV19 CASSAGQPQHF
TRBV9 CASSGRLAGNEQFF
TRBV24-1 CATSESGKETQYF
TRBV6-2/TRBV6-3 CASGRSGTDTQYF
TRBV12-5 CASGLGTPAKNIQYF
TRBV5-1 CASSLAEGRQTLHF
TRBV28 CASSLVRGYLSTQYF
TRBV9 CASSVARTHNEQFF
TRBV9 CASSPGPRELFF
TRBV9 CASSAGLSGEKLFF
TRBV7-9 CASSPSGTGEQFF
TRBV5-1 CASSYTGDTEAFF